Below are 2 T cell receptor beta chains sequenced from a single sample in a study of naive and memory T cell subsets. Findings and limits, study-wide: Possibly reflecting memory cells re-expressing CD45RA, a few larger clonotypes occurred in naive repertoires, especially CD8.

Two oligonucleotides, mixed equimolar, formed the beta constant-region primer covering TRBC1 and TRBC2. Nested alpha and beta constant-region primers with the SP2 primer drove four PCR rounds on ligated cDNA. TCRdb passed the UMI-ligation and nested PCR reads through MiXCR, listing each CDR3 protein once. The sample shows over 90,000 distinct CDR3 sequences, about 11% of them seen only once. These receptors have no identified antigens. Sequenced input: naive CD4+ T cells from blood. Receptors originate from a human donor in good health.

This clonotype has more than one count but fewer than ten. The DNA for the CDR3 is TGTGCCAGCAGCGGAGGGAGCGGGGGCCTAGTGGGAGAGACCCAGTACTTC. Amino acid sequence: CASSGGSGGLVGETQYF. The rearrangement links TRBV9 to TRBJ2-5; 8 nucleotides line up with TRBD2. Germline CDR1 SGDLS, CDR2 YYNGEE. J lost 4 bases, V lost 3 bases, and 14 bases had no gene match. The CDR3 contains 17 residues.

The J gene is TRBJ1-5, the V gene TRBV6-2 or TRBV6-3, with D tentatively TRBD1 (5 bases). The CDR3 spans 11 residues. Germline V gene lookup returns CDR1 MNHEY and CDR2 SVGEGT. V lost 7 bases and J 11 bases, leaving 12 bases between the germline ends. The CDR3 DNA sequence: TGTGCCAGCACCCAGGGTGAGGCCCAGCATTTT. Residues: CASTQGEAQHF.